The 18 T cell receptor beta chains given below trace back to one sample, sequenced in a study of blood T cell repertoires in COVID-19. Method: immunoSEQ multiplex PCR; TCRdb's copy keeps in-frame clones and lacks some. This sample has about 26,000 clones, with approximately 66% found just once. Sequenced: peripheral blood. The receptors stem from a man between 60 and 75 years old with active or convalescent COVID-19.

The chain has TRBV30 and TRBJ1-1, with a tentative D call TRBD1 (5 bases). The V end was cut by 5 bases, the J end by 2 bases, with 18 bases between. The length of the CDR3 is 15 residues. CDR1 GTSNPN and CDR2 SVGIG come from the germline V gene (reference sequence). The CDR3 sequence is CAWSNWGGTNTEAFF. For the CDR3, the DNA is TGTGCCTGGTCCAACTGGGGGGGTACAAACACTGAAGCTTTCTTT.

On this clone itself: A read error may account for a junction end that differs from germline. The chain links TRBV7-7 to TRBJ2-7, with a possible D match to TRBD1 (6 bases). Germline values: CDR1 SSHAT, CDR2 FNYEAQ (reference sequence). The CDR3 is 13 amino acids. The chain's CDR3 is CASSPTGSSEQYF. Here the CDR3 DNA reads TGTGCTAGCAGCCCCACAGGGTCGAGCGAGCAGTACTTC.

This rearrangement joins TRBV7-6 to TRBJ1-6; a possible D gene is TRBD1 (5 bases). The CDR3 is made up of 15 amino acids. Germline V lookup: CDR1 SGHVS, CDR2 FNYEAQ. V was trimmed by 3 bases and J by 10 bases, leaving 16 bases between them. CDR3 nucleotide sequence: TGTGCCAGCAGCTTCTCGGAGGGGAATCGATCACCCCTCCACTTT. Encoded protein: CASSFSEGNRSPLHF.

This chain connects TRBV6-5 to TRBJ2-5, with 7 positions matching TRBD2. The CDR3 covers 15 residues. After removal of 7 bases from V and 9 bases from J, the junction contained 17 bases not matched to a gene. Germline values: CDR1 MNHEY, CDR2 SVGAGI. CDR3 coding DNA: TGTGCCAGCAAGGCGGCGGGGTCAAACCGGGGGGCCCAGTACTTC. It yields the protein CASKAAGSNRGAQYF.

This clone was observed a few times. One end of the junction does not line up with germline, which may come from a read error. The V call is TRBV25-1, the J call TRBJ1-1; TRBD1 might be the D (5 bases). The V gene's germline CDR1 is MGHDK and CDR2 SYGVNS. The CDR3 loop spans 13 amino acids. CDR3 bases: TGTGCCAGCAGTGAATCTCGAATCTCGCAGGGCCTTTTT. It encodes CASSESRISQGLF.

This clone was detected only once. The rearrangement joins TRBV18 to TRBJ2-3; TRBD1 matches 9 bases. The ends lost 3 bases at V and 4 bases at J; junction bases unmatched: 5. Germline V gene data show CDR1 as KGHSH and CDR2 as LQKENI. The CDR3 length is 15 residues. The DNA for the CDR3 is TGTGCCAGCTCACCGGGACAGGGTGGTTCAGATACGCAGTATTTT. It encodes CASSPGQGGSDTQYF.

This clone showed up just a few times. The gene calls are TRBV5-1 and TRBJ1-3, with D possibly being TRBD1 (5 bases). Per the germline V gene, CDR1 is SGHRS and CDR2 is YFSETQ. With 6 bases removed from V and 0 bases from J, the gap between germline ends came to 22 bases. The CDR3 has 18 residues. Written as DNA, the CDR3 is TGCGCCAGCATCCTTGGTGTTCGGGGACTGCACTCTGGAAACACCATATATTTT. Its protein is CASILGVRGLHSGNTIYF.

The chain uses TRBV7-9 and TRBJ2-7; 8 bases fit TRBD1. The J segment lost 0 bases and the V segment lost 2 bases, leaving 6 bases of the junction unmatched. There are 16 residues in the CDR3. CDR1 and CDR2 (germline): SEHNR, FQNEAQ (reference sequence). The CDR3 nucleotides are TGTGCCAGCAGCTTATCGGCAGGGGGCGTCTCCTACGAGCAGTACTTC. It encodes CASSLSAGGVSYEQYF.

The chain combines TRBV25-1 with TRBJ2-2; TRBD2 matches 9 bases. After removal of 4 bases from V and 3 bases from J, the junction contained 0 bases not matched to a gene. Germline V gene sequence: CDR1 MGHDK, CDR2 SYGVNS. The CDR3 sequence is 14 residues long. CDR3: CASSASGDTGELFF. CDR3 in DNA: TGTGCCAGCAGTGCTAGCGGGGACACCGGGGAGCTGTTTTTT.

In this sample, this clone turned up a few times. The V and J genes are TRBV15 and TRBJ1-1, with TRBD1 identical over 11 bases. Germline CDR1 and CDR2: LNHNV and YYDKDF (reference sequence). The CDR3 extends over 16 amino acids. The junction had 4 bases not matched to a gene; V was cut back by 3 bases and J by 1 base. The CDR3 DNA sequence: TGTGCCACCAGCAGGGCTGGGACAGGGGGGAACACTGAAGCTTTCTTT. This codes for CATSRAGTGGNTEAFF.

The table lists this clone with a count of one. In DNA, the CDR3 is TGTGCCAGCAGCGCCGCAGGGCCGAACACCGGGGAGCTGTTTTTT. It codes for CASSAAGPNTGELFF. The rearrangement uses TRBV5-4 and TRBJ2-2; TRBD1 might be the D (5 bases). Trimming removed 4 bases from V and 0 bases from J, with 10 bases in between. This CDR3 is 15 amino acids long. Per the germline V gene, CDR1 is SGHNT and CDR2 is YYREEE (reference sequence).

The rearrangement links TRBV16 to TRBJ2-3; D remains unclear. Trimming removed 3 bases from V and 6 bases from J, with 7 bases in between. There are 12 residues in the CDR3. CDR1 and CDR2 (germline): KGHSY, FQNENV. CDR3 loop: CASSQAPDTQYF. The CDR3 region has the DNA TGTGCCAGCAGCCAGGCCCCGGATACGCAGTATTTT.

The chain carries TRBV6-5 and TRBJ2-7; 7 nucleotides line up with TRBD1. Trimming at V came to 0 bases and at J to 2 bases, leaving 7 bases not matched to a gene. The length of the CDR3 is 16 residues. CDR1 and CDR2 (germline): MNHEY, SVGAGI. The CDR3 region has the DNA TGTGCCAGCAGTTACTCGAGGGGACAGAAGCCCTACGAGCAGTACTTC. Residues: CASSYSRGQKPYEQYF.

This clone was seen more than once but under ten times. J is TRBJ1-1 and V is TRBV19; D unresolved. CDR3 size: 13 residues. The germline V and J ends were trimmed by 8 bases and 1 base, with 11 bases remaining between them. The germline CDR1 and CDR2 sequences are LNHDA and SQIVND (reference sequence). Here the CDR3 DNA reads TGTGCCAGTGCTTCTGGGAGGAACACTGAAGCTTTCTTT. It codes for CASASGRNTEAFF.

The chain joins TRBV7-3 to TRBJ2-3; TRBD2 agrees at 10 bases. After removal of 2 bases from V and 0 bases from J, the junction contained 11 bases not matched to a gene. The germline gives CDR1 SGHTA, CDR2 FQGTGA. This CDR3 contains 19 residues. CDR3 loop: CASSLPGTSVNSSTDTQYF. The CDR3 DNA follows: TGTGCCAGCAGCTTACCCGGGACTAGCGTAAACTCTAGCACAGATACGCAGTATTTT.

The J gene is TRBJ1-1, the V gene TRBV12-3 or TRBV12-4; the D is unclear. The CDR3 totals 12 residues. Trimming left V 4 bases short and J 2 bases short, with 5 bases between. CDR3: CASSYSNTEAFF. The CDR3 DNA reads TGTGCCAGCAGTTACAGTAACACTGAAGCTTTCTTT.

This clone was seen only a few times. The chain combines TRBV11-2 with TRBJ1-1, with D unresolved. Germline CDR1 SGHAT, CDR2 FQNNGV. The CDR3 consists of 14 residues. V lost 5 bases and J lost 2, with 12 bases in between. The CDR3 is CASSPVTGNTEAFF. In DNA form, the CDR3 reads TGTGCCAGCAGCCCCGTTACGGGAAACACTGAAGCTTTCTTT.

The chain has TRBV5-1 and TRBJ2-7; no firm D call. CDR1 and CDR2 (germline): SGHRS, YFSETQ. Trimming removed 0 bases at V and 2 bases at J, with 6 bases between. The CDR3 extends over 13 amino acids. The CDR3 loop is CASSLDTPYEQYF. The CDR3 DNA reads TGCGCCAGCAGCTTGGACACCCCCTACGAGCAGTACTTC.